What follows is one TCR beta chain and its context. Its matching antigen is unknown. The ends were cut back, 5 bases at V and 6 bases at J, with 16 bases in the middle. There are 14 residues in the CDR3. Germline CDR1 reads MNHNS; CDR2 reads SASEGT. Repertoires were generated with immunoSEQ multiplex PCR, while TCRdb's copy carries only in-frame clones and drops some. The sample holds about 78,000 clones, under 95% seen once. Unstimulated Tregs (CD4+CD25+CD127-) and CD4+CD25- non-Tregs were sorted from PBMCs. Before regulatory T cell sorting, thawed PBMCs rested overnight at 37°C in 200 to 250 IU/ml IL-2. This specimen belongs to a study of Tregs in tolerant kidney transplant recipients. Study details: Related graft donors supplied nonmyeloablative bone marrow transplants, and mixed chimerism was transient. Overall study findings and caveats: Expanding Tregs on activated donor B cells appeared to best identify donor-specific TCRbeta clones.

Sequenced material: Tregs from blood, taken before the transplant. The rearrangement links TRBV6-1 to TRBJ1-2; no clear D gene. The clonotype comes from a human donor who received a combined kidney and bone marrow transplant. CDR3 coding DNA: TGTGCCAGCAGTCACGGGGAGGCTAGGGATGGCTACACCTTC. Translating it yields CASSHGEARDGYTF.